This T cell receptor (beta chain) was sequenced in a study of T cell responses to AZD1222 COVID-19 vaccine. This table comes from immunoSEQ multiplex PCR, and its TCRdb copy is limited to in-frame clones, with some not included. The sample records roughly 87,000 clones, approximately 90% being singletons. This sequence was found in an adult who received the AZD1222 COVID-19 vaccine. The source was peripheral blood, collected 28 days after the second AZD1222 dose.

CDR3: CASSLTGDSGNTIYF. CDR3 nucleotides: TGTGCCAGCAGCTTAACAGGGGACTCTGGAAACACCATATATTTT. The rearrangement links TRBV7-7 to TRBJ1-3, with TRBD1 matching over 7 bases. This CDR3 has 15 residues. Germline CDR1 SSHAT, CDR2 FNYEAQ (reference sequence). Germline trimming cut 2 bases from V and 0 bases from J; bases unmatched to any gene: 1.